This T cell receptor beta chain was sequenced in a study of long-term antiretroviral therapy in people with HIV. Sequencing used immunoSEQ v3.0 at survey level. Some clones are missing from TCRdb's copy, which holds only in-frame ones; the method was immunoSEQ multiplex PCR. The repertoire holds more than 15,000 clones, with around four fifths as singletons. The germline V gene encodes CDR1 SGHTS and CDR2 YDEGEE. The length of the CDR3 is 17 residues. V lost 2 bases and J 0 bases, leaving 17 bases between the germline ends. The starting material was unsorted PBMCs, obtained at the start of antiretroviral therapy, before treatment. This rearrangement joins TRBV5-8 to TRBJ1-1; no clear D gene. The sequence was obtained from a woman aged 40 to 50 with HIV. CDR3 nucleotides: TGTGCCAGCAGCTTAGTTCCGGCCAGTCTCATGAACACTGAAGCTTTCTTT. It is translated as CASSLVPASLMNTEAFF.